This TCR beta chain was profiled in a study of T cell changes during pregnancy in multiple sclerosis. Germline CDR1 and CDR2: KGHSH and LQKENI. The CDR3 sequence is 14 residues long. The V and J ends lost 4 bases and 6 bases, in that order; junction bases with no gene match: 6. Clones were sequenced by immunoSEQ multiplex PCR, and TCRdb holds only the in-frame ones, with some missing. The sample gives 60,000 to 80,000 clones, approximately 86% of which show up once; less than 4% is in the top ten. The sequence came from a female donor with multiple sclerosis, enrolled in a pregnancy study. The rearrangement links TRBV18 to TRBJ1-5; 7 bases map to TRBD1. The sequences come from peripheral blood, collected before pregnancy. This CDR3 reads CASSQQGRSQPQHF. The CDR3 nucleotides are TGTGCCAGCTCACAACAGGGGAGAAGTCAGCCCCAGCATTTT. The whole variable domain, filled in from reference TRBV18 and TRBJ1-5, reads NAGVMQNPRHLVRRRGQEARLRCSPMKGHSHVYWYRQLPEEGLKFMVYLQKENIIDESGMPKERFSAEFPKEGPSILRIQQVVRGDSAAYFCASSQQGRSQPQHFGDGTRLSIL.